A single sample gave rise to the 8 T cell receptor beta chains below, sequenced in a study of T cells in localized non-small cell lung cancer. Here immunoSEQ multiplex PCR was the method, and the copy in TCRdb shows in-frame clones only, minus some. Among around 54,000 clones listed, about nine tenths were seen once. The starting material was peripheral blood, obtained before any cancer treatment. The receptors here all came from a male donor at least 60 years old with stage III squamous cell lung carcinoma.

V usage is TRBV15 and J usage is TRBJ2-3, with unresolved D. The CDR3 covers 13 residues. The germline gives CDR1 LNHNV, CDR2 YYDKDF (reference sequence). V was cut by 0 bases and J by 5 bases, with 6 bases left in between. This chain's CDR3 is CATSRDWGDTQYF. The CDR3 region has the DNA TGTGCCACCAGCAGAGATTGGGGAGATACGCAGTATTTT.

This clone appeared a single time. The CDR3: CASSLRISTNEKLFF. The CDR3 nucleotides are TGTGCCAGCAGTTTACGGATATCAACTAATGAAAAACTGTTTTTT. This rearrangement joins TRBV27 to TRBJ1-4, with unresolved D. Germline CDR1 reads MNHEY; CDR2 reads SMNVEV (reference sequence). V was shortened by 2 bases and J by 0 bases, with 7 bases between the two germline ends. CDR3 size: 15 residues.

The chain combines TRBV6-1 with TRBJ1-5; TRBD1 agrees at 8 bases. From germline, CDR1 is MNHNS and CDR2 SASEGT. The CDR3 is 15 residues long. The trim removed 4 bases at V and 5 bases at J, leaving 7 bases unmatched. In DNA form, the CDR3 reads TGTGCCAGCAGTGGCCGGACAGGGTCGGATCAGCCCCAGCATTTT. This sequence encodes CASSGRTGSDQPQHF.

The chain has TRBV5-1 and TRBJ2-5; no reliable D call. CDR1 and CDR2 (germline): SGHRS, YFSETQ. The CDR3 loop spans 13 amino acids. The germline V and J ends were trimmed by 2 bases and 5 bases, with 10 bases remaining between them. For the CDR3, the DNA is TGCGCCAGCAGCTTTTCATCCGGGGAGACCCAGTACTTC. Protein product: CASSFSSGETQYF.

The V gene is TRBV28, the J gene TRBJ1-1; a possible D gene is TRBD1 (5 bases). V lost 6 bases and J lost 1, with 15 bases in between. Germline V CDR1 and CDR2: MDHEN, SYDVKM. The CDR3 loop spans 15 amino acids. The CDR3 nucleotides are TGTGCCAGCAGATCCGGGGCAGGCTCGAACACTGAAGCTTTCTTT. As protein: CASRSGAGSNTEAFF.

J is TRBJ2-7 and V is TRBV30, with TRBD1 matching over 9 bases. Germline CDR1 and CDR2: GTSNPN and SVGIG (reference sequence). V lost 6 bases, J lost 0 bases, and 6 bases stayed unmatched. The length of the CDR3 is 14 residues. The CDR3 region is CACRRDRVSYEQYF. In DNA form, the CDR3 reads TGTGCCTGCAGGAGGGACAGGGTCTCCTACGAGCAGTACTTC.

The chain links TRBV28 to TRBJ1-1, with D possibly TRBD1 on 6 matching bases. Germline V gene lookup returns CDR1 MDHEN and CDR2 SYDVKM. V lost 6 bases and J 6 bases, leaving 14 bases between the germline ends. The CDR3 sequence is 13 residues long. The CDR3 reads CASRTPGVPEAFF. The CDR3 DNA is TGTGCCAGCAGAACTCCAGGGGTTCCTGAAGCTTTCTTT.

Only a few counts were recorded for this clone. The chain recombines TRBV7-2 with TRBJ1-2; the D is unclear. Germline assignment: CDR1 SGHTA and CDR2 FQGNSA. There are 14 residues in the CDR3. V lost 5 bases, J lost 2 bases, and 12 bases lay in between. CDR3 nucleotide sequence: TGTGCCAGCAGCCCCCAAAATAGCAACTATGGCTACACCTTC. The encoded protein is CASSPQNSNYGYTF.